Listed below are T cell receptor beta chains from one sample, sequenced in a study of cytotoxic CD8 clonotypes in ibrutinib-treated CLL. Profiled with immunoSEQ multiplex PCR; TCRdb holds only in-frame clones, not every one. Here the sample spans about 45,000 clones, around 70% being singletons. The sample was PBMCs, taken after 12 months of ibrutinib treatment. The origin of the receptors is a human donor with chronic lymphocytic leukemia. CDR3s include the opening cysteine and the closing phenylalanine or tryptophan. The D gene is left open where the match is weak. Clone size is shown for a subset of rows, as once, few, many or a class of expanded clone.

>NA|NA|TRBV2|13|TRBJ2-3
TGTGCCAGCCGGACAGACAACACAGATACGCAGTATTTT
CASRTDNTDTQYF
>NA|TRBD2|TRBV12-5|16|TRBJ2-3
TGTGCTAGTGGCCAAAATAGCGGGGGGGCCGTAGATACGCAGTATTTT
CASGQNSGGAVDTQYF
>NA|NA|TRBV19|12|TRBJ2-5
TGTGCCAGTAGTGTAGGCAAAGAGACCCAGTACTTC
CASSVGKETQYF
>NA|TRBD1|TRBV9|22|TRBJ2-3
TGTGCCAGCAGCGCTGGGGACAGGGCCTCAGGGACGAGGATAGGCCTTACAGATACGCAGTATTTT
CASSAGDRASGTRIGLTDTQYF
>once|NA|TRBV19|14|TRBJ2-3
TGTGCCAGTAGAAAGGGGGGGTCCACAGATACGCAGTATTTT
CASRKGGSTDTQYF
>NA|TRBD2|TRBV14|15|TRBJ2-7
TGTGCCAGCAGCCAAGTTTCTAGCGGTTTCTACGAGCAGTACTTC
CASSQVSSGFYEQYF
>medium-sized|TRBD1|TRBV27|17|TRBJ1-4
TGTGCCAGCAGTTTATTTCCGGACAGGAGACCTAATGAAAAACTGTTTTTT
CASSLFPDRRPNEKLFF
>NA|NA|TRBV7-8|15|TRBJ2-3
TGTGCCAGCAGCTTAGCGGGGGGGCCTCCAGATACGCAGTATTTT
CASSLAGGPPDTQYF
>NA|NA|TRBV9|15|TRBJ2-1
TGTGCCAGCAGCCCCTACCCGAACTCCTACAATGAGCAGTTCTTC
CASSPYPNSYNEQFF
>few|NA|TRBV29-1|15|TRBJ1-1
TGCAGCGGCTCCACCCGGGGACTGACGAACACTGAAGCTTTCTTT
CSGSTRGLTNTEAFF
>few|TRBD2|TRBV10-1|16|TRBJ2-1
TGCGCCAGCAGTGAGTCGGCAGCGGGGGAGGACAATGAGCAGTTCTTC
CASSESAAGEDNEQFF
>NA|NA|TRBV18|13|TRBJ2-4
TGTGCCAGCTCACAAGGGGCCAAAAACATTCAGTACTTC
CASSQGAKNIQYF
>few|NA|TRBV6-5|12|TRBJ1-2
TGTGCCAGCCGCGAGGGGGTAGATGGCTACACCTTC
CASREGVDGYTF
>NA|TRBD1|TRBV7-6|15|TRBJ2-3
TGTGCCAGCAGCTTAGCGGGACAGGGCACAGATACGCAGTATTTT
CASSLAGQGTDTQYF
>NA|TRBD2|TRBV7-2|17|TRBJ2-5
TGTGCCAGCAGCTTAGGGGGAATGACTAGCCATCAAGAGACCCAGTACTTC
CASSLGGMTSHQETQYF
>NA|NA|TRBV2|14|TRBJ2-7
TGTGCCAGCAGTGAGGTCCACAGGAGTTACGAGCAGTACTTC
CASSEVHRSYEQYF
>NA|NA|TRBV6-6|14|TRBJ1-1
TGTGCCAGCAGTTACTCTGCTCCGAACACTGAAGCTTTCTTT
CASSYSAPNTEAFF
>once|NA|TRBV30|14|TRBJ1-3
TGTGCCTGGGATGGCGGATTGCGGGGAAACACCATATATTTT
CAWDGGLRGNTIYF
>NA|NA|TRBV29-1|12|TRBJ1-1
TGCAGCGTTAAGGGGCCGAACACTGAAGCTTTCTTT
CSVKGPNTEAFF
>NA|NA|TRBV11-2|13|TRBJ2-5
TGTGCCAGCAGCTTGGACTGGACGCAGACCCAGTACTTC
CASSLDWTQTQYF
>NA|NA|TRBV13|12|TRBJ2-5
TGTGCCAGCAGCTTTATCAAAGAGACCCAGTACTTC
CASSFIKETQYF
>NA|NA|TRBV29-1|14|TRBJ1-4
TGCAGCGTTGAAGACACAGTGCCGGATGAAAAACTGTTTTTT
CSVEDTVPDEKLFF
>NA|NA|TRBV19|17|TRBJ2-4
TGTGCCAGTAGTCGAGTCACAGGGCGGATTGGCAAAAACATTCAGTACTTC
CASSRVTGRIGKNIQYF
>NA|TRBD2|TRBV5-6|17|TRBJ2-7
TGTGCCAGCAGCTTCCCTGGACTAGCGGGGGGGCAGGACGAGCAGTACTTC
CASSFPGLAGGQDEQYF
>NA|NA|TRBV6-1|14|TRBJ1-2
TGTGCCAGCAGCCCTGCACCAGCTAACTATGGCTACACCTTC
CASSPAPANYGYTF
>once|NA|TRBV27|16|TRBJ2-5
TGTGCCAGCAGTTTAGTAGTAAGGGGCCGCCACGAGACCCAGTACTTC
CASSLVVRGRHETQYF
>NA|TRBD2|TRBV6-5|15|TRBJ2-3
TGTGCCAGCAGTTACTCGGGGGGGAGCACAGATACGCAGTATTTT
CASSYSGGSTDTQYF
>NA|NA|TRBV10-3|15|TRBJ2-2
TGTGCCGTCAGTCCCCTGGGGGATAACACCGGGGAGCTGTTTTTT
CAVSPLGDNTGELFF
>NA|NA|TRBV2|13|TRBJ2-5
TGTGCCAGCACTCAAAGACCGGAGGAGACCCAGTACTTC
CASTQRPEETQYF
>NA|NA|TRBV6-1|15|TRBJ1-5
TGTGCCAGCAGCGTACAGGGTTATAGCAATCAGCCCCAGCATTTT
CASSVQGYSNQPQHF
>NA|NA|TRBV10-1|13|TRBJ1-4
TGCGCCAGCAGTGAGTCGCGGAATGAAAAACTGTTTTTT
CASSESRNEKLFF
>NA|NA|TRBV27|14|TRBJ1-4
TGTGCCAGCAGGCGGGGCAGGGGTAATGAAAAACTGTTTTTT
CASRRGRGNEKLFF
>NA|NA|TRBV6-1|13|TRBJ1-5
TGTGCCAGCAGTGGGGATAGCAATCAGCCCCAGCATTTT
CASSGDSNQPQHF
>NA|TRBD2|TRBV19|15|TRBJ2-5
TGTGCCAGTAGTATCGGGACTAGTGGGTCGGAGACCCAGTACTTC
CASSIGTSGSETQYF
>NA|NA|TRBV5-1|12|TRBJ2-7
TGCGCCAGCAGCGGCAGCTCCTACGAGCAGTACTTC
CASSGSSYEQYF
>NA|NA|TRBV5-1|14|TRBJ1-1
TGCGCCAGCAGCCCCCAGTCAGGGAACACTGAAGCTTTCTTT
CASSPQSGNTEAFF
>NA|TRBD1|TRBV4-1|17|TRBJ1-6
TGCGCCAGCAGCCAAGCCTCCCAGGGGGGCGCGAATTCACCCCTCCACTTT
CASSQASQGGANSPLHF
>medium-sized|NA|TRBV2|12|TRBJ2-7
TGTGCCAGCAGCCCCCTCACCTACGAGCAGTACTTC
CASSPLTYEQYF
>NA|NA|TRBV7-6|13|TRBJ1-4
TGTGCCAGCAGCTTAGGGGTAAATGAAAAACTGTTTTTT
CASSLGVNEKLFF
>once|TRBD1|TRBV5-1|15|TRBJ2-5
TGCGCCAGCAGCTTGGCGCCAGGGGGCGCGGAGACCCAGTACTTC
CASSLAPGGAETQYF
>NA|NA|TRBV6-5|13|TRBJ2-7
TGTGCCAGCAGTTACCTTGCGGGCTACGAGCAGTACTTC
CASSYLAGYEQYF